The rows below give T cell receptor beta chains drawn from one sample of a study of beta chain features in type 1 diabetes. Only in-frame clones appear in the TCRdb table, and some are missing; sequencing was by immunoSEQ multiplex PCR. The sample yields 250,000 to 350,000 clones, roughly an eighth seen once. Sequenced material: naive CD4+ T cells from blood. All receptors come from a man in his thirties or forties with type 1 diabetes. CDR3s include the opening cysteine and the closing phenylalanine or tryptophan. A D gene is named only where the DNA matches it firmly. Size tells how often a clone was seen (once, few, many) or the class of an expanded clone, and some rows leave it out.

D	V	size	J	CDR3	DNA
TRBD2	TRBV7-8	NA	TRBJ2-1	CASSLVYGTSIEQFF	TGTGCCAGCAGCTTAGTTTATGGGACTAGCATTGAGCAGTTCTTC
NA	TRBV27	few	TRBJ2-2	CAGRPKLGRSAGELFF	TGTGCCGGACGGCCGAAGTTGGGGAGATCCGCCGGGGAGCTGTTTTTT
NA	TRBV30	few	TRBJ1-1	CAWSVKLHNTEAFF	TGTGCCTGGAGTGTAAAACTGCATAACACTGAAGCTTTCTTT
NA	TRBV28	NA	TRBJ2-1	CASSLGGATDEQFF	TGTGCCAGCAGTCTGGGTGGGGCCACGGATGAGCAGTTCTTC
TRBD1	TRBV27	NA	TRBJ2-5	CASSSLTGGGETQYF	TGTGCCAGCAGTTCCCTTACAGGGGGCGGGGAGACCCAGTACTTC
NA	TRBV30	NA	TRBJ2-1	CAWGGNLFYNEQFF	TGTGCCTGGGGCGGGAACCTATTTTACAATGAGCAGTTCTTC
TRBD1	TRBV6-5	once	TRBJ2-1	CASSYSGTGGRYEQFF	TGTGCCAGCAGTTACTCGGGTACAGGGGGCCGCTATGAGCAGTTCTTC
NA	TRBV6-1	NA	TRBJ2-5	CASSRTGYQETQYF	TGTGCCAGCAGTCGCACAGGGTACCAAGAGACCCAGTACTTC
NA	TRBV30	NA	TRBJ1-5	CAWSVSGNQPQHF	TGTGCCTGGAGTGTTTCGGGGAATCAGCCCCAGCATTTT
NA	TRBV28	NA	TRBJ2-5	CASRPWGSQETQYF	TGTGCCAGCAGGCCCTGGGGCAGCCAAGAGACCCAGTACTTC
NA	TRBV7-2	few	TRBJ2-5	CASSPPEGPRVTQYF	TGTGCCAGCAGCCCGCCGGAGGGCCCTCGAGTGACCCAGTACTTC
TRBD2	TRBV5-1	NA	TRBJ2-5	CASSTGLAGEETQYF	TGCGCCAGCAGCACGGGACTAGCGGGAGAAGAGACCCAGTACTTC
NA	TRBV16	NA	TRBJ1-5	CASSHQQQAGSQPQHF	TGTGCCAGCAGCCATCAGCAGCAGGCAGGAAGTCAGCCCCAGCATTTT
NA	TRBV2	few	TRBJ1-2	CASSENGDGYTF	TGTGCCAGCAGTGAGAACGGGGATGGCTACACCTTC
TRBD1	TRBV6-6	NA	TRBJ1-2	CASSIGQGLHYGYTF	TGTGCCAGCAGCATTGGACAGGGTCTACACTATGGCTACACCTTC
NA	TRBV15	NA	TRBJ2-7	CATSRRENSYEQYF	TGTGCCACCAGCAGAAGGGAGAACTCCTACGAGCAGTACTTC
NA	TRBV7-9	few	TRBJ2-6	CASSPISGANVLTF	TGTGCCAGCAGTCCCATCTCTGGGGCCAACGTCCTGACTTTC
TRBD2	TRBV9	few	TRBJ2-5	CASSALGGVTQETQYF	TGTGCCAGCAGCGCCCTGGGAGGGGTGACACAAGAGACCCAGTACTTC
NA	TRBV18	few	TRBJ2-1	CASSPTEGIFHEQFF	TGTGCCAGCTCACCAACTGAGGGTATCTTCCATGAGCAGTTCTTC
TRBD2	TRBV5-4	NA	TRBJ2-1	CASSLGRFSGSSYNEQFF	TGTGCCAGCAGCTTGGGACGTTTCAGCGGGAGCTCCTACAATGAGCAGTTCTTC
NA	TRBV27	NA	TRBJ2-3	CASSLSGQYTQYF	TGTGCCAGCAGTTTATCGGGGCAGTATACGCAGTATTTT
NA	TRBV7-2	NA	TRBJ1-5	CASSFREEGNQPQHF	TGTGCCAGCAGCTTCAGGGAGGAGGGCAATCAGCCCCAGCATTTT
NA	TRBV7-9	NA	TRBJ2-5	CASSLGAGEETQYF	TGTGCCAGCAGCCTGGGGGCGGGAGAAGAGACCCAGTACTTC
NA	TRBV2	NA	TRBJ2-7	CASSRAGLQEEQYF	TGTGCCAGCAGCCGGGCGGGGTTGCAGGAGGAGCAGTACTTC
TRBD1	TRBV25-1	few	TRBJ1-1	CASSVSRGRTEAFF	TGTGCCAGCAGTGTGTCCAGGGGGCGAACTGAAGCTTTCTTT